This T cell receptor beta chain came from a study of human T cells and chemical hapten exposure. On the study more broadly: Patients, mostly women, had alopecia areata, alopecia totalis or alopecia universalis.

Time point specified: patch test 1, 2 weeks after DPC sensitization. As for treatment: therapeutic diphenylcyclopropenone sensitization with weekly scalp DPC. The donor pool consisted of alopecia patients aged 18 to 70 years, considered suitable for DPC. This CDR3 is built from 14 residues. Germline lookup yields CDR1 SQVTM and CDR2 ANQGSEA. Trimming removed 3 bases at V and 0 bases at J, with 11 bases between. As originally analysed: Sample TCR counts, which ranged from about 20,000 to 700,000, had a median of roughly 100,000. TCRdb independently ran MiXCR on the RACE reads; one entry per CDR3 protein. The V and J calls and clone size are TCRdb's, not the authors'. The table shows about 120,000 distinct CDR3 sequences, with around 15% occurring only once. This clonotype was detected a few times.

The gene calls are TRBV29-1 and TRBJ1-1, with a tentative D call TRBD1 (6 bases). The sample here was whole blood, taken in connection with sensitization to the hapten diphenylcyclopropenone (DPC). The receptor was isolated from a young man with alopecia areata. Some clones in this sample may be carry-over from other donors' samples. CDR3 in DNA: TGCAGCGTTGACCCCAGGGGCATGAACACTGAAGCTTTCTTT. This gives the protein CSVDPRGMNTEAFF.